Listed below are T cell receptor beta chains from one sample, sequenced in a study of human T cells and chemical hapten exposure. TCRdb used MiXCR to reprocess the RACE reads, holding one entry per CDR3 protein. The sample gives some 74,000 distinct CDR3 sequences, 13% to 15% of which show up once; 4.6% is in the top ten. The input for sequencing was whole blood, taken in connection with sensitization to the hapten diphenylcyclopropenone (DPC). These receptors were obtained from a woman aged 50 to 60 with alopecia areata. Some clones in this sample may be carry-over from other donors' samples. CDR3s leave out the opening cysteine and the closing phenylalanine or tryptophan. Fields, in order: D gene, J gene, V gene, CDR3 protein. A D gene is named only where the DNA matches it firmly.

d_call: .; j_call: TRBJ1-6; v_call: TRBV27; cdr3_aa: ASSSGTSPLH
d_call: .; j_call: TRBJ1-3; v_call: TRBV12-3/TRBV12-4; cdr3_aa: ASSLVPGNTIY
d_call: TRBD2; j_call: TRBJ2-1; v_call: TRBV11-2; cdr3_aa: ASSVRLAGGPDEQF
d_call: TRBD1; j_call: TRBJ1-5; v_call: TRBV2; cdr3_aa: ASRPGDRGLGQPQH
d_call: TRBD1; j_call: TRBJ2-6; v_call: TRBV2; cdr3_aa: ASSGDRAGSGANVLT
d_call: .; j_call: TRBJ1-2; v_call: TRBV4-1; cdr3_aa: TSSRSYSDYGYT
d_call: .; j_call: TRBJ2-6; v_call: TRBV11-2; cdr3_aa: ASSAGGSAGANVLT
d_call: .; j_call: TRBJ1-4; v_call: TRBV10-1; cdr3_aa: ASNVRANEKLF
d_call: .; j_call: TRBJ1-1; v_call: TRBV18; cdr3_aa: ASSPLPEGTEAY
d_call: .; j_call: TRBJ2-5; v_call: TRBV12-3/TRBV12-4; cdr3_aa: ASSFGYGGETQY
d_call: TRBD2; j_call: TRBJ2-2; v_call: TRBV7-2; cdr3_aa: ASRTSVSTGELF
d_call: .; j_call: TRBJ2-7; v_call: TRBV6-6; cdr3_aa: ASTWGAEQY
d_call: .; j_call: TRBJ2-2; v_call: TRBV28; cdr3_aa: ASIRNTGELF
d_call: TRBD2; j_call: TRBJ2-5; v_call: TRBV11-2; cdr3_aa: ASSLEPGGGTQY
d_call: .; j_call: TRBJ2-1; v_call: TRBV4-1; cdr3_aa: ASSFRDTYNEQF
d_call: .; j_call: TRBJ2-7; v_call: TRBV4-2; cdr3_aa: ASSQLTGGYEQY
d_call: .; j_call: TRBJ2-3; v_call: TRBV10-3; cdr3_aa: ATGSSFGTQY
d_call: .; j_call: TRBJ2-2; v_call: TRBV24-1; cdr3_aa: ATSTKAGNLGELF
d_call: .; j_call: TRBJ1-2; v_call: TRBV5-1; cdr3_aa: ASSLNLVYGYT
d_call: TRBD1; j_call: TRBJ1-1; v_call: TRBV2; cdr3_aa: ASRQGPNTEAF
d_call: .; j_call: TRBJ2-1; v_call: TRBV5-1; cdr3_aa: ASSLAPSSYNEQF
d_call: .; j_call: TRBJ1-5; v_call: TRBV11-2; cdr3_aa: ASSFGQRNQPQH
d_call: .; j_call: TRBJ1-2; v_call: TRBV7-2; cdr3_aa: ASSKGRINYGYT
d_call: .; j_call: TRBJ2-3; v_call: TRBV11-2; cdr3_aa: ASTTIRGSSTDTQY
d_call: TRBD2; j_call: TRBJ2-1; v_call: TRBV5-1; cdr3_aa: ASSYASGRNEQF
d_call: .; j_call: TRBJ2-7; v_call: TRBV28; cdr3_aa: ASSFQGGTYEQY
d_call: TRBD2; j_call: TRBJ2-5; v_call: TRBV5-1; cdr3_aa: ASRKREGRETQY
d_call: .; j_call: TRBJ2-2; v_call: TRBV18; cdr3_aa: ASYSDGNTGELF